The subject of this entry is one T cell receptor (beta chain). Sequencing used immunoSEQ multiplex PCR; TCRdb keeps in-frame clones, though not all of them. The sample contains approximately 70,000 clones, approximately 91% of which appear only once. The CDR3 totals 15 residues. The data originate from a study of T cells after somatic rescue of genetic block. This chain joins TRBV21-1 and TRBJ1-6; the D call of TRBD1 is as the table states it, not checked on the DNA. TRBV21-1 is classified as a pseudogene. The sequence was obtained from a man between 25 and 39 years old. Sequencing input: peripheral blood mononuclear cells (PBMCs). CDR3 residues: CASSKGAGRNSPLHF. The CDR3 bases are TGTGCCAGCAGCAAAGGGGCAGGGCGGAATTCACCCCTCCACTTT.